This TCR beta chain is drawn from a study of T cells in Graves' hyperthyroidism and ophthalmopathy (dated by TCRdb to about 2019). Regarding the study in general: Peripheral blood samples were taken at initial diagnosis, before any treatment was given. To identify distinguishing TCR V-J signatures, a discovery cohort of some 99 patients was used, comprising under 45 with Graves' ophthalmopathy and approximately 58 with stable Graves' hyperthyroidism. Prospective prediction of ophthalmopathy was tested in an independent validation cohort of some 20 hyperthyroidism patients and around 16 patients who later progressed to ophthalmopathy. The 75 to 100 discovery patients were divided at random into training and test sets in a 7:3 ratio. In roughly six Graves' hyperthyroidism patients, the study also compared T-cell repertoires from thyroid tissue with T-cell repertoires from blood. Following sampling, methimazole starting at 30 mg daily was given to hyperthyroidism patients, and high-dose intravenous methylprednisolone was given to ophthalmopathy patients. The paper describes TCR Vbeta CDR3 sequencing of 135 peripheral blood samples, made up of some 40 ophthalmopathy patients, roughly 72 hyperthyroidism patients and some 17 progressor patients.

This clonotype was detected many times. Its binding antigen is unknown. Nothing much larger sits one base from this clone, and base qualities are not available. Amplification of TCR beta CDR3 regions was carried out from RNA transcripts. A first-round RT-PCR of the TCR CDR3 used the HTBI primer set with the Qiagen OneStep RT-PCR kit. Libraries were constructed in a second round of multiplex PCR, after which size selection and purification were performed. The libraries were sequenced on an Illumina HiSeq2000 using paired-end 100 bp reads. From the authors' description of their analysis: SOAPnuke was used to process the raw data, removing reads that contained adapters or uncalled bases, had a mean Phred below 15, or lacked an exact match to the constant primer or identifier. High-quality paired reads were merged with COPE v1.2.5, and unique nucleotide sequences were defined as clonotypes. Clonotypes were aligned to IMGT TRBV, TRBD and TRBJ reference segments using MiTCR v1.1. The analysis included only V-J combinations with a frequency above 0.0001, which together covered approximately 99% of the repertoires. The TCS score was defined as F50 (clonal expansion) divided by E x V (chaos), with BLOSUM62-based TCRdist calculated between CDR3 peptides within each V-J. Welch's t-statistics and random forest reduced 450 to 600 V-J features to 13, which were used in a naive Bayes classifier (R e1071). The public reads were quality trimmed at Q25 with fastp and then assembled into clones with MiXCR by TCRdb, keeping productive beta chains. When rows share a CDR3 protein, they turn into one entry using the most common DNA and genes. The V and J calls follow TCRdb's processing rather than the paper's. A total of around 360,000 distinct CDR3 sequences appear in this sample, 13% to 15% of them only once. Clones ranked in the top ten supply roughly a fifth of the sample.

CDR1 and CDR2, per the germline V gene, are SGDLS and YYNGEE. Inclusive of the bounding cysteine and phenylalanine, the CDR3 is 16 residues long. Just the 48-base CDR3 DNA is kept, in frame starting at base 1. At the junction V is shortened by 2 bases and J by 0 bases; bases outside the gene matches: 2. In the ophthalmopathy patients, disease was moderately to severely active, with a Clinical Activity Score of 3 or more, a NOSPECS grade of 4 or more, and a duration of less than 3 months. Exclusion was applied to patients with uncontrolled infections, other autoimmune diseases, pregnancy or lactation. Diagnoses were established on the basis of clinical symptoms, serum thyroxine and TRAb, thyroid ultrasound, and orbital computed tomography. Ficoll-Paque density gradient centrifugation was used to isolate PBMCs from about 10 ml of fresh peripheral blood. Total RNA was extracted with Trizol reagent, and quality was checked on an Agilent 2100 Bioanalyzer.

What the authors observed across the whole study: Most expanded thyroid clonotypes (frequency above 0.001) were also detected in blood, a finding suggesting that blood repertoires may reflect thyroid immune responses. Ophthalmopathy was separated from stable hyperthyroidism by a 13 V-J signature model, with approximately 89% sensitivity and about 84% specificity obtained in cross-validation and 80%/75% obtained in testing. During validation, the model predicted progression to ophthalmopathy a median of approximately 6.5 months ahead of onset, with around 70% sensitivity and about 75% specificity. No statistical method was used to fix the sample size in advance, and group allocation was not hidden from the investigators.

The rearranged segments are TRBV9 and TRBJ2-3; a stretch of 11 junction bases matches TRBD2. The receptor's source is a woman aged 60-70 years with Graves' ophthalmopathy. Input material: blood. This receptor has the CDR3 CASSVTSGISTDTQYF. The nucleotide sequence is TGTGCCAGCAGCGTGACTAGCGGGATCAGCACAGATACGCAGTATTTT.